This T cell receptor beta chain was found in a study of blood T cell repertoires in COVID-19. Study in general: Sources were T cells, B-cell-depleted T cells, or PBMCs; the material itself was cDNA or gDNA.

The CDR3 sequence is 15 residues long. Trimming took 3 bases from V and 6 from J; bases not matched to a gene: 5. Germline V CDR1 and CDR2: SGHRS, YFSETQ. Original processing methods: Estimation of nucleated cell counts relied on the amplification of reference gene primers. Produced via immunoSEQ multiplex PCR; TCRdb's table is partial and in-frame only. The DNA was the basis for D and trimming; V, J and clone size are from that table. The sample consists of 100,000 to 150,000 clones, 79% of them appearing once. V usage is TRBV5-1 and J usage is TRBJ2-2, with 10 bases matching TRBD2. This TCR came from a middle-aged man with active or convalescent COVID-19. The material sequenced was peripheral blood. The DNA for the CDR3 is TGCGCCAGCAGCTCTAGAGCGGGGGGGCCCGGGGAGCTGTTTTTT. It is translated as CASSSRAGGPGELFF.